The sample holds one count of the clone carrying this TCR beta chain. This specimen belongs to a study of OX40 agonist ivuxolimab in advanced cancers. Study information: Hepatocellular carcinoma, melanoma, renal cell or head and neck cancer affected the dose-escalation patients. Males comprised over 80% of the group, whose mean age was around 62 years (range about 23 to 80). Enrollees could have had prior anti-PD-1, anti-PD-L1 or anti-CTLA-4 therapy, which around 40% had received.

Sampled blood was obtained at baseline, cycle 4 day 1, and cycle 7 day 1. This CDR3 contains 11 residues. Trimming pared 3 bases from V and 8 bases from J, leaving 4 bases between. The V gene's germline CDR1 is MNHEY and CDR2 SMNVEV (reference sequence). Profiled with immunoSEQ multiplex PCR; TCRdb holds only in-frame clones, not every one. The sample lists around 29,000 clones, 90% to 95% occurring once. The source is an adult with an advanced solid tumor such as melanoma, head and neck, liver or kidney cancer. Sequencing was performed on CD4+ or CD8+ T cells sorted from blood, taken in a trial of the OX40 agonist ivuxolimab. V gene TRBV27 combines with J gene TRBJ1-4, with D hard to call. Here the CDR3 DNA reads TGTGCCAGCAGTTTGGGGGAAAAACTGTTTTTT. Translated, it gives CASSLGEKLFF.